The rows below give T cell receptor beta chains drawn from one sample of a study of Ad26.COV2.S vaccination and SARS-CoV-2 variants. The method was immunoSEQ multiplex PCR; TCRdb's version includes in-frame clones alone and lacks a portion of them. Counted here are about 400,000 clones, approximately 87% occurring once; the ten biggest clones make up 3.6%. This specimen was peripheral blood, taken in a trial of Ad26.COV2.S vaccine versus placebo. The receptor set was obtained from a person aged 18-60 years who received the Ad26.COV2.S COVID-19 vaccine or a placebo. Each CDR3 is given with its conserved first and last residue. The order of the fields is CDR3 length, J gene, D gene, V gene, clone size, CDR3 protein, CDR3 DNA. A D gene is named only where the DNA matches it firmly. Not every row has a clone size; where given, it reads once, few, many or a size class.

>18|TRBJ2-2|TRBD2|TRBV10-1|.
CASSATRKRGVDTGELFF
TGCGCCAGCAGTGCCACGCGAAAGCGGGGGGTAGACACCGGGGAGCTGTTTTTT
>13|TRBJ2-7|.|TRBV6-5|.
CASRLDGSDEQYF
TGTGCCAGCAGGTTGGACGGTTCTGACGAGCAGTACTTC
>12|TRBJ1-4|.|TRBV5-5|.
CASSLVYEKLFF
TGTGCCAGCAGCTTGGTTTACGAAAAACTGTTTTTT
>12|TRBJ2-5|.|TRBV14|.
CASSQVTETQYF
TGTGCCAGCAGCCAAGTCACAGAGACCCAGTACTTC
>17|TRBJ2-2|TRBD2|TRBV4-3|.
CASSRLLAGDLTGELFF
TGCGCCAGCAGCCGCTTACTAGCGGGGGACCTCACCGGGGAGCTGTTTTTT
>16|TRBJ2-1|.|TRBV6-5|.
CASSYSRGAIVNEQFF
TGTGCCAGCAGTTACTCCCGGGGGGCTATAGTGAATGAGCAGTTCTTC
>15|TRBJ2-7|TRBD2|TRBV30|.
CAWSAGLAGGLEQYF
TGTGCCTGGAGTGCCGGACTAGCGGGGGGGCTTGAGCAGTACTTC
>13|TRBJ2-5|.|TRBV28|few
CASSRTTQETQYF
TGTGCCAGCAGCCGGACAACCCAAGAGACCCAGTACTTC
>13|TRBJ1-1|.|TRBV4-1|.
CASSHEQGTEAFF
TGCGCCAGCAGCCATGAACAGGGTACTGAAGCTTTCTTT
>16|TRBJ1-1|TRBD1|TRBV5-1|.
CASSLGQEVLATEAFF
TGCGCCAGCAGCCTGGGACAGGAAGTGTTAGCCACTGAAGCTTTCTTT
>12|TRBJ1-2|TRBD1|TRBV6-5|once
CASGQGDYGYTF
TGTGCCAGCGGACAGGGTGACTATGGCTACACCTTC
>14|TRBJ2-1|.|TRBV10-3|.
CAISLESGNYEQFF
TGTGCCATCAGTTTAGAGTCTGGTAATTATGAGCAGTTCTTC
>15|TRBJ2-3|.|TRBV9|.
CASSVRAKGLDTQYF
TGTGCCAGCAGCGTAAGGGCGAAAGGGTTAGATACGCAGTATTTT
>12|TRBJ1-1|.|TRBV7-2|few
CASSLTRTEAFF
TGTGCCAGCAGCTTAACCAGGACTGAAGCTTTCTTT
>14|TRBJ2-7|.|TRBV4-3|.
CASSQGDGAREQYF
TGCGCCAGCAGCCAAGGTGACGGGGCGCGGGAGCAGTACTTC
>14|TRBJ2-7|TRBD1|TRBV28|.
CASSSDRGVYEQYF
TGTGCCAGCAGTTCCGACAGGGGAGTCTACGAGCAGTACTTC
>14|TRBJ2-2|.|TRBV10-3|.
CAISEYDDTGELFF
TGTGCCATCAGTGAGTATGATGACACCGGGGAGCTGTTTTTT
>14|TRBJ1-6|.|TRBV25-1|.
CASTDSTGHSPLHF
TGTGCCAGCACAGACTCAACAGGGCATTCACCCCTCCACTTT
>14|TRBJ2-7|TRBD1|TRBV6-6|medium-sized
CASRPGQGYYEQYF
TGTGCCAGCAGGCCGGGACAGGGGTACTACGAGCAGTACTTC
>15|TRBJ1-4|TRBD1|TRBV28|.
CASSPQQGRREKLFF
TGTGCCAGCAGCCCTCAACAGGGGAGGCGGGAAAAACTGTTTTTT
>16|TRBJ2-3|.|TRBV4-3|.
CASSQEAAGAGDTQYF
TGCGCCAGCAGCCAAGAAGCGGCGGGGGCAGGGGATACGCAGTATTTT
>12|TRBJ2-3|.|TRBV11-2|.
CASSLSGRIEYF
TGTGCCAGCAGCTTATCGGGTAGGATAGAGTATTTT
>13|TRBJ2-1|.|TRBV5-1|.
CASSQWANNEQFF
TGCGCCAGCAGCCAGTGGGCCAACAATGAGCAGTTCTTC
>15|TRBJ2-2|.|TRBV30|.
CAWGVDEENTGELFF
TGTGCCTGGGGAGTTGACGAGGAGAACACCGGGGAGCTGTTTTTT
>15|TRBJ1-5|.|TRBV19|.
CASSPRQGLNQPQHF
TGTGCCAGTAGTCCCCGGCAGGGCCTGAATCAGCCCCAGCATTTT
>15|TRBJ2-5|.|TRBV27|few
CASRGVGRSQETQYF
TGTGCCAGCAGGGGGGTTGGCAGGAGCCAAGAGACCCAGTACTTC